This is a list of T cell receptor beta chains from one sample in a study of blood T cell repertoires in COVID-19. Here immunoSEQ multiplex PCR was the method, and the copy in TCRdb shows in-frame clones only, minus some. The sample includes 200,000 to 300,000 clones, approximately 82% of them seen just once. Sequencing input: peripheral blood. All receptors come from a middle-aged man who had recovered from COVID-19. The CDR3 runs from the conserved cysteine through the conserved F or W. A D gene is named only where the DNA matches it firmly. Clone size is shown for a subset of rows, as once, few, many or a class of expanded clone.

abundance,v_gene,j_gene,d_gene,CDR3aa,CDR3nt
.,TRBV7-9,TRBJ1-2,TRBD1,CASSSGQGYGYTF,TGTGCCAGCAGCTCTGGACAGGGGTATGGCTACACCTTC
.,TRBV6-6,TRBJ1-2,.,CASSYSNGGNYGYTF,TGTGCCAGCAGTTACTCGAACGGAGGTAACTATGGCTACACCTTC
.,TRBV7-9,TRBJ2-7,TRBD1,CASSPLGQGAHEQYF,TGTGCCAGCAGCCCCTTGGGACAGGGGGCCCACGAGCAGTACTTC
.,TRBV4-3,TRBJ2-7,TRBD2,CASSQDITSGYYEQYF,TGCGCCAGCAGCCAAGATATAACTAGCGGCTACTACGAGCAGTACTTC
.,TRBV19,TRBJ1-6,.,CASSPHINSPLHF,TGTGCCAGTAGTCCGCACATTAATTCACCCCTCCACTTT
once,TRBV11-2,TRBJ2-1,.,CASSLRWPGMGNEQFF,TGTGCCAGCAGCTTACGATGGCCGGGGATGGGGAATGAGCAGTTCTTC
.,TRBV14,TRBJ1-2,.,CASSQDGRYGYTF,TGTGCCAGCAGCCAAGATGGGCGCTATGGCTACACCTTC
once,TRBV2,TRBJ2-2,TRBD2,CASSEGRGAGKNTGELFF,TGTGCCAGCAGTGAGGGGAGGGGAGCGGGGAAGAACACCGGGGAGCTGTTTTTT
.,TRBV6-2/TRBV6-3,TRBJ1-1,.,CASSVGVTNTEAFF,TGTGCCAGCAGTGTAGGGGTCACGAACACTGAAGCTTTCTTT
.,TRBV6-1,TRBJ2-1,.,CASSEDSGEQFF,TGTGCCAGCAGTGAAGATAGCGGTGAGCAGTTCTTC